Shown below are 14 T cell receptor beta chains from a single sample sequenced in a study of blood T cell repertoires in COVID-19. Libraries were prepared by immunoSEQ multiplex PCR; TCRdb keeps only in-frame clonotypes and omits some of them. Of 380,000 or so clones listed, roughly nine tenths were seen once; the top ten hold 1% to 1.5%. The sequencing sample was made of peripheral blood. The receptors come from a man aged 35 to 55 with acute or convalescent COVID-19.

Written as DNA, the CDR3 is TGTGCCAGCAGCTGGGTCTACAGTGAAAAACTGTTTTTT. As protein: CASSWVYSEKLFF. The chain employs TRBV2 and TRBJ1-4; D ambiguous. The germline gives CDR1 SNHLY, CDR2 FYNNEI. The CDR3 has 13 amino acids. The V end was cut by 6 bases, the J end by 7 bases, with 12 bases between.

V gene TRBV28 combines with J gene TRBJ2-5; 15 bases line up with TRBD2. The V segment lost 8 bases and the J segment 0 bases; nucleotides outside the gene matches: 1. CDR1 and CDR2 (germline): MDHEN, SYDVKM. The CDR3 runs 15 residues. The CDR3: CASGLAGGYQETQYF. DNA for the CDR3: TGTGCCAGCGGACTAGCGGGAGGGTACCAAGAGACCCAGTACTTC.

The V call is TRBV6-1, the J call TRBJ1-5; no reliable D call. This CDR3 is 15 amino acids long. Trimming pared 2 bases from V and 4 bases from J, leaving 12 bases between. Germline lookup yields CDR1 MNHNS and CDR2 SASEGT. The chain's CDR3 is CASSERGSGNQPQHF. The CDR3 bases are TGTGCCAGCAGTGAAAGAGGGAGTGGGAATCAGCCCCAGCATTTT.

This chain links TRBV5-1 with TRBJ1-2; D may be TRBD1 (6 bases). Looked up from germline, CDR1 is SGHRS and CDR2 is YFSETQ. This CDR3 contains 14 residues. With 0 bases removed from V and 5 bases from J, the gap between germline ends came to 11 bases. The CDR3 loop reads CASSLEGTSYGYTF. The DNA of the CDR3 is TGCGCCAGCAGCTTGGAAGGGACATCGTATGGCTACACCTTC.

V and J are TRBV19 and TRBJ2-2; TRBD2 matches at 9 bases. CDR3 length equals 14 residues. The ends lost 3 bases at V and 6 bases at J; junction bases unmatched: 2. CDR1 LNHDA and CDR2 SQIVND come from the germline V gene (reference sequence). CDR3 DNA: TGTGCCAGTAGTATGGCGGGGGGGCCCGGGGAGCTGTTTTTT. Translation gives CASSMAGGPGELFF.

The J gene is TRBJ1-4, the V gene TRBV7-9; unclear D gene. Germline CDR1 is SEHNR and CDR2 is FQNEAQ (reference sequence). The CDR3 covers 13 residues. V dropped 0 bases and J dropped 8 bases, with 7 bases sitting between them. The CDR3 nucleotides read TGTGCCAGCAGCTTAGCTCTACCGGAAAAACTGTTTTTT. This encodes CASSLALPEKLFF.

The chain has TRBV27 and TRBJ2-7; TRBD2 might be the D (5 bases). Looked up from germline, CDR1 is MNHEY and CDR2 is SMNVEV (reference sequence). This CDR3 has 14 residues. Trimming stripped 5 bases from V and 3 bases from J, with 14 bases between. The CDR3 nucleotides read TGTGCCAGCAGTCCCGACGGAGGAAGCTACGAGCAGTACTTC. Translating gives CASSPDGGSYEQYF.

This chain links TRBV29-1 with TRBJ2-1, with 10 bases lining up with TRBD2. The CDR3 contains 15 residues. V dropped 7 bases and J dropped 4; count of bases not matched to a gene: 10. CDR1 and CDR2 (germline): SQVTM, ANQGSEA. DNA for the CDR3: TGCAGCGCGCCCCTTACTAGCGGGGATTACAATGAGCAGTTCTTC. Encoded protein: CSAPLTSGDYNEQFF.

The genes are TRBV4-3 and TRBJ2-7; 8 bases are shared with TRBD1. Trimming at V came to 4 bases and at J to 7 bases, leaving 6 bases not matched to a gene. Germline V lookup: CDR1 LGHNA, CDR2 YSLEER. This CDR3 has 13 amino acids. The CDR3 DNA reads as TGCGCCAGCAGCCTGGGACAGGAAAATGAGCAGTACTTC. Residues: CASSLGQENEQYF.

This sequence joins TRBV11-2 and TRBJ1-1; D may be TRBD1 (5 bases). Germline CDR1 is SGHAT and CDR2 is FQNNGV. The CDR3 is 12 residues long. V lost 6 bases to trimming and J lost 3 bases, with 8 bases between them. CDR3 amino acids: CASRRRDTEAFF. DNA of the CDR3: TGTGCCAGCAGACGCAGGGACACTGAAGCTTTCTTT.

The chain employs TRBV5-6 and TRBJ1-1; tentative D call: TRBD1 (6 bases). The CDR3 consists of 12 residues. The V and J ends lost 0 bases and 7 bases respectively, with 7 bases between them. Per germline, CDR1 SGHDT and CDR2 YYEEEE. The CDR3 protein is CASSLVGGEAFF. The CDR3 DNA sequence: TGTGCCAGCAGCTTGGTAGGGGGTGAAGCTTTCTTT.

The CDR3 here is CASSLRGFMANTEAFF. The DNA of the CDR3 is TGTGCCAGCAGTCTACGGGGATTTATGGCGAACACTGAAGCTTTCTTT. This sequence joins TRBV5-5 and TRBJ1-1; unclear D gene. Germline CDR1 SGHKS, CDR2 YYEKEE (reference sequence). V lost 5 bases and J 1 base, leaving 18 bases between the germline ends. This CDR3 has 16 amino acids.

V and J are TRBV30 and TRBJ1-2; D remains unclear. The length of the CDR3 is 14 residues. Germline-derived CDR1 and CDR2 are GTSNPN and SVGIG (reference sequence). The V end was cut by 4 bases, the J end by 4 bases, with 16 bases between. This chain's CDR3 is CAWTQQTTSYGYTF. The DNA for the CDR3 is TGTGCCTGGACCCAACAGACTACAAGCTATGGCTACACCTTC.

The chain recombines TRBV6-5 with TRBJ1-6; perhaps TRBD1 as D (5 bases). From germline, CDR1 is MNHEY and CDR2 SVGAGI. The V end was cut by 0 bases, the J end by 8 bases, with 11 bases between. This CDR3 has 15 residues. CDR3 coding DNA: TGTGCCAGCAGTTACTCGGCCACAGGTTATTCACCCCTCCACTTT. Translating it yields CASSYSATGYSPLHF.